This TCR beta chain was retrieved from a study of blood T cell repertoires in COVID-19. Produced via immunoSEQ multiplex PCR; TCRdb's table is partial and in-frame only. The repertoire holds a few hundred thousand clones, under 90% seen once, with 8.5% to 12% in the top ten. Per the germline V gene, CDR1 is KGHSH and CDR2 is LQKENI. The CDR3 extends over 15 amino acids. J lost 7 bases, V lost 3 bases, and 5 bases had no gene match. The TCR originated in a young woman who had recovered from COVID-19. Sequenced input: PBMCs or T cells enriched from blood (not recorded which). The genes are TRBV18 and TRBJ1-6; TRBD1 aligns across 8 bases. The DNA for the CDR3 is TGTGCCAGCTCACCGCAACAGGGGGAGAATTCACCCCTCCACTTT. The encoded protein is CASSPQQGENSPLHF.